A selection of T cell receptor beta chains follows, all from one sample in a study of blood T cell repertoires in COVID-19. Repertoires were generated with immunoSEQ multiplex PCR, while TCRdb's copy carries only in-frame clones and drops some. The table includes roughly 120,000 clones, 65% to 85% detected once. Sequencing was done on a sample of peripheral blood. The receptor source for this set is a man between 65 and 79 years old with acute or convalescent COVID-19. Each CDR3 is given with its conserved first and last residue. A D gene is named only where the DNA matches it firmly. Size is omitted from some rows. Given values are once, few, many or a class for expanded clones.

d_gene	v_gene	abundance	j_gene	CDR3nt	CDR3aa
TRBD1	TRBV7-9	-	TRBJ1-2	TGTGCCAGCAGCTGGACAGGGTCGATGGAGGGCTACACCTTC	CASSWTGSMEGYTF
TRBD2	TRBV5-1	-	TRBJ2-5	TGCGCCAGCAGCTCAGGACTAGCGGGGGGATATGAGACCCAGTACTTC	CASSSGLAGGYETQYF
-	TRBV7-9	-	TRBJ1-1	TGTGCCAGCAGCTTACTCAGGGGCACTGAAGCTTTCTTT	CASSLLRGTEAFF
TRBD1	TRBV4-1	-	TRBJ2-7	TGCGCCAGCAGCCAAGGGGACAGGGGACTTTCCTACGAGCAGTACTTC	CASSQGDRGLSYEQYF
-	TRBV5-1	-	TRBJ1-1	TGCGCCAGCAGCTTGGTGGGGGGGATGAACACTGAAGCTTTCTTT	CASSLVGGMNTEAFF
TRBD1	TRBV2	-	TRBJ1-2	TGTGCCAGCAGTGAAAGGCGGGACAGGGTGGGCTACACCTTC	CASSERRDRVGYTF
TRBD1	TRBV5-6	-	TRBJ1-6	TGTGCCAGCAGCCGGGGACAGACTAATTCACCCCTCCACTTT	CASSRGQTNSPLHF
-	TRBV7-9	-	TRBJ2-6	TGTGCCAGCAGCTTGGCAGTATCTGGGGCCAACGTCCTGACTTTC	CASSLAVSGANVLTF
-	TRBV11-2	-	TRBJ1-6	TGTGCCAGCAGCCTGGACCGAGGGAGGGGCCCCCTCCACTTT	CASSLDRGRGPLHF
-	TRBV28	-	TRBJ1-2	TGTGCCAGCAGACCAGGACAGTATTATGGCTACACCTTC	CASRPGQYYGYTF
-	TRBV27	-	TRBJ1-1	TGTGCCAGCAGTTTGAGAGAGAACACTGAAGCTTTCTTT	CASSLRENTEAFF
-	TRBV5-6	-	TRBJ1-2	TGTGCCAGCAGCTTGGTTTCCAGGGATAGCTATGGCTACACCTTC	CASSLVSRDSYGYTF
-	TRBV6-5	medium-sized	TRBJ1-1	TGTGCCAGCAGCCGGAACCAGGGGAGGGCTGAAGCTTTCTTT	CASSRNQGRAEAFF
-	TRBV28	medium-sized	TRBJ1-4	TGTGCCAGCAGTGTCCATTCGGGTTCCTTTAATGAAAAACTGTTTTTT	CASSVHSGSFNEKLFF
TRBD1	TRBV10-3	few	TRBJ2-3	TGTGCCATCGGGGACAGGGGAAGCACAGATACGCAGTATTTT	CAIGDRGSTDTQYF
-	TRBV6-5	-	TRBJ1-5	TGTGCCAGCAGCCCGTCGGAAGCGCGGCAGCCCCAGCATTTT	CASSPSEARQPQHF
-	TRBV6-5	-	TRBJ1-2	TGTGCCAGCAGTCGCCAGGGGCTTGGCTACACCTTC	CASSRQGLGYTF
-	TRBV15	-	TRBJ1-4	TGTGCCACCAGCAGAGGGAGACCGAATAATGAAAAACTGTTTTTT	CATSRGRPNNEKLFF
-	TRBV7-9	-	TRBJ2-7	TGTGCCAGCAGCTTACCAGAAGACAGTACCTACGAGCAGTACTTC	CASSLPEDSTYEQYF
TRBD2	TRBV19	-	TRBJ2-6	TGTGCCAGTAGTATATCTAGCGGGGGGTCTGGGGCCAACGTCCTGACTTTC	CASSISSGGSGANVLTF
-	TRBV28	few	TRBJ2-1	TGTGCCAGCAGTCTCCAGGGTTCCAATGGTCATCTGTTCTTC	CASSLQGSNGHLFF
-	TRBV6-1	-	TRBJ2-2	TGTGCCAGCAGTGACAGGTTCACCGGGGAGCTGTTTTTT	CASSDRFTGELFF
TRBD1	TRBV5-1	-	TRBJ2-5	TGCGCCAGCAGCCTACGGACAGGGGCTCAAGAGACCCAGTACTTC	CASSLRTGAQETQYF
TRBD1	TRBV6-5	-	TRBJ1-2	TGTGCCAGCAGAGTCAGGGGGAGCTATGGCTACACCTTC	CASRVRGSYGYTF
TRBD1	TRBV11-2	-	TRBJ2-5	TGTGCCAGCAGCACAGGGGCCCTAGGGGAGACCCAGTACTTC	CASSTGALGETQYF
-	TRBV9	-	TRBJ1-2	TGTGCCAGCAGCGTCGAAGGGGATCGCTATGGCTACACCTTC	CASSVEGDRYGYTF
-	TRBV3-1/TRBV3-2	-	TRBJ1-6	TGTGCCAGCAGCGGAAGGCCGGGGAGCTCCTATAATTCACCCCTCCACTTT	CASSGRPGSSYNSPLHF
-	TRBV18	-	TRBJ1-5	TGTGCCAGCTCACCGGGTGCAGGGGACAATCAGCCCCAGCATTTT	CASSPGAGDNQPQHF
TRBD1	TRBV10-2	-	TRBJ1-2	TGCGCCAGCGACAAAACCGGACAGGGGAACTATGGCTACACCTTC	CASDKTGQGNYGYTF
TRBD1	TRBV11-3	once	TRBJ2-3	TGTGCCAGCAGCGACAGGGGCACAGATACGCAGTATTTT	CASSDRGTDTQYF
TRBD1	TRBV24-1	-	TRBJ2-3	TGTGCCACCAGTGAGGCCGGGACAGGGACAGATACGCAGTATTTT	CATSEAGTGTDTQYF
-	TRBV29-1	-	TRBJ2-2	TGCAGCGTTGACAGTTCGAACACCGGGGAGCTGTTTTTT	CSVDSSNTGELFF
-	TRBV7-9	-	TRBJ1-1	TGTGCCAGCAGCCTTGACAGTAACACTGAAGCTTTCTTT	CASSLDSNTEAFF
-	TRBV9	-	TRBJ2-3	TGTGCCAGCAGCGTAGATAGTTCCCGGCAGTATTTT	CASSVDSSRQYF
-	TRBV6-6	-	TRBJ1-2	TGTGCCAGCACCGACAGTAGTGACGTCTATGGCTACACCTTC	CASTDSSDVYGYTF
TRBD2	TRBV6-1	once	TRBJ2-1	TGTGCCAGCAGTGGTGAAGCGGGGGGGCCCCACAATGAGCAGTTCTTC	CASSGEAGGPHNEQFF
-	TRBV5-5	-	TRBJ1-1	TGTGCCAGCAGCTTGGAGCTGAACACTGAAGCTTTCTTT	CASSLELNTEAFF
-	TRBV12-5	-	TRBJ2-1	TGTGCTAGTGGTTTGTGGGGGGAACAGTTCTTC	CASGLWGEQFF
TRBD2	TRBV19	-	TRBJ2-5	TGTGCCAGTAGTGTCCAGCGGGGGGGCCGGGAGACCCAGTACTTC	CASSVQRGGRETQYF
TRBD1	TRBV6-1	-	TRBJ2-2	TGTGCCAGCAGTGGAGGGGGCGTGATTTTTGGGACCGGGGAGCTGTTTTTT	CASSGGGVIFGTGELFF
TRBD2	TRBV9	-	TRBJ2-3	TGTGCCAGCAGCGGCCGGACTAGCGGGGGGGATACAGATACGCAGTATTTT	CASSGRTSGGDTDTQYF
TRBD1	TRBV4-1	-	TRBJ1-6	TGCGCCAGCAGCCAAGATAGGGGGACAGGGGGCACCTATAATTCACCCCTCCACTTT	CASSQDRGTGGTYNSPLHF
-	TRBV10-3	-	TRBJ1-1	TGTGCCATCAGTGAGTCGGGTGGGGGGGCTGAAGCTTTCTTT	CAISESGGGAEAFF
-	TRBV9	-	TRBJ1-2	TGTGCCAGCAGCCGGCTAGGGGGGGGCTATGGCTACACCTTC	CASSRLGGGYGYTF
-	TRBV4-1	-	TRBJ2-1	TGCGCCAGCAGCCAAGGCTTGGGGCTCGGCAATGAGCAGTTCTTC	CASSQGLGLGNEQFF
-	TRBV4-1	-	TRBJ1-1	TGCGCCAGCAGCCAGGGCGATGGGAACACTGAAGCTTTCTTT	CASSQGDGNTEAFF
-	TRBV6-5	once	TRBJ1-1	TGTGCCAGCAGTCCTACGGGACTCTTGAACACTGAAGCTTTCTTT	CASSPTGLLNTEAFF
-	TRBV18	-	TRBJ1-2	TGTGCCAGCTCACCGTCAACAACCTTCCCCTACACCTTC	CASSPSTTFPYTF
TRBD2	TRBV6-6	-	TRBJ2-2	TGTGCCAGCAGTCGACGACTAGCGGGCACGACGAACACCGGGGAGCTGTTTTTT	CASSRRLAGTTNTGELFF